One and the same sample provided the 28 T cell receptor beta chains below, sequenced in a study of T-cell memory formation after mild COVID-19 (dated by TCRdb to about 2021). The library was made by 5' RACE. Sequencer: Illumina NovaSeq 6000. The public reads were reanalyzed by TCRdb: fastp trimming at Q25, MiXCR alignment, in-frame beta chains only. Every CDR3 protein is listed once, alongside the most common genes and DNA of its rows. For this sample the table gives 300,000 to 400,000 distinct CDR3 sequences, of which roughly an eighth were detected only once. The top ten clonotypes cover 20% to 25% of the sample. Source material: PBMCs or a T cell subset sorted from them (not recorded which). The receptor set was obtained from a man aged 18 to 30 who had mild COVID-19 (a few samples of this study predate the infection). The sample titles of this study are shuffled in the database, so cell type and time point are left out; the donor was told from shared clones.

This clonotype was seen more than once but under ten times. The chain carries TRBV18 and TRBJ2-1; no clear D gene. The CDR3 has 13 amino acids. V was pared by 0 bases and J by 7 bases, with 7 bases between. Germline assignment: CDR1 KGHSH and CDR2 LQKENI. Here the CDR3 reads CASSPPGWNEQFF. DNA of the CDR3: TGTGCCAGCTCACCACCGGGGTGGAATGAGCAGTTCTTC.

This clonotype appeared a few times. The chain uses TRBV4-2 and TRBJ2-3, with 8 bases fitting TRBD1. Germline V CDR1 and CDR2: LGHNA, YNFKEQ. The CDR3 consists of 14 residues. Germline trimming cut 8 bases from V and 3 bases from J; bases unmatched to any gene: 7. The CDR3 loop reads CASSPGQETDTQYF. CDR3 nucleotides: TGTGCCAGCTCCCCGGGACAGGAGACAGATACGCAGTATTTT.

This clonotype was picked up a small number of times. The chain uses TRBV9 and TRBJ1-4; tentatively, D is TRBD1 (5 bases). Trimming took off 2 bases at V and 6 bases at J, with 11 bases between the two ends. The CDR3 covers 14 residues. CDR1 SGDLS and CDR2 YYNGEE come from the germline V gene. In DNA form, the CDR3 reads TGTGCCAGCAGCGTTTCTCAGGGAGATGAAAAACTGTTTTTT. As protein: CASSVSQGDEKLFF.

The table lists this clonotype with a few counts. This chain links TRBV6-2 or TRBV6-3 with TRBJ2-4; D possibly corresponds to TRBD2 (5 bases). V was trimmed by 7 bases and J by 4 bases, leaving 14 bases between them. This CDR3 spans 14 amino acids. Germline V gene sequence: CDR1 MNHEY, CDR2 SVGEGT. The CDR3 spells CASKSGPVKNIQYF. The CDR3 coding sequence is TGTGCCAGCAAAAGCGGACCCGTAAAAAACATTCAGTACTTC.

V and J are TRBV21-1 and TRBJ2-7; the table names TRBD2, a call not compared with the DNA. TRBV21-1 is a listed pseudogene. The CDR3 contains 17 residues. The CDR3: CASSKRPAGKNSYEQYV. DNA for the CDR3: TGTGCCAGCAGCAAACGGCCAGCGGGGAAAAACTCCTACGAGCAGTACGTC.

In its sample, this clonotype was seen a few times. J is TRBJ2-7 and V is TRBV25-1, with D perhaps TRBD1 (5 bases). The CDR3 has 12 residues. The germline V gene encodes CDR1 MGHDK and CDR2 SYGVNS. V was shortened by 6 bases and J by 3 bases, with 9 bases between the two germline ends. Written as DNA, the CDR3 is TGTGCCAGCAGCGACAGCCTCTACGAGCAGTACTTC. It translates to CASSDSLYEQYF.

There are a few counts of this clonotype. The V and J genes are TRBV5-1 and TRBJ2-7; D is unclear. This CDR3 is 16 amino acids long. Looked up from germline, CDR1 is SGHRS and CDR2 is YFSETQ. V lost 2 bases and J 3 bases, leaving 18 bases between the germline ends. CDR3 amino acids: CASSLGFGQIVYEQYF. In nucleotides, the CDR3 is TGCGCCAGCAGCTTAGGGTTTGGGCAGATTGTCTACGAGCAGTACTTC.

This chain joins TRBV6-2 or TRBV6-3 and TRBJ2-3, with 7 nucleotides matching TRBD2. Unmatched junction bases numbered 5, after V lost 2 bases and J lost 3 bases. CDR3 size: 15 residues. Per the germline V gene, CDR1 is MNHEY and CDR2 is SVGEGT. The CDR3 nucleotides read TGTGCCAGCAGTTACAGCCGGGGGGTGACAGATACGCAGTATTTT. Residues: CASSYSRGVTDTQYF.

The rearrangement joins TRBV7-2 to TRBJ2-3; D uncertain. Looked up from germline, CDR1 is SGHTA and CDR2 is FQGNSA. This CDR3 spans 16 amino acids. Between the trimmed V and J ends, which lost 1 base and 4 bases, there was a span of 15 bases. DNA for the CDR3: TGTGCCAGCAGCTTAGTCTCCCTCGCTTTGGCAGATACGCAGTATTTT. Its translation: CASSLVSLALADTQYF.

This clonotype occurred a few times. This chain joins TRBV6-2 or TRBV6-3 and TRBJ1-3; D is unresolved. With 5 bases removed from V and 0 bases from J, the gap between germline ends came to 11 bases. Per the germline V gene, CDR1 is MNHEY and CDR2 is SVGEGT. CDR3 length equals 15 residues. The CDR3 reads CASSRGPTSGNTIYF. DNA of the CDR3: TGTGCCAGCAGTCGAGGACCTACCTCTGGAAACACCATATATTTT.

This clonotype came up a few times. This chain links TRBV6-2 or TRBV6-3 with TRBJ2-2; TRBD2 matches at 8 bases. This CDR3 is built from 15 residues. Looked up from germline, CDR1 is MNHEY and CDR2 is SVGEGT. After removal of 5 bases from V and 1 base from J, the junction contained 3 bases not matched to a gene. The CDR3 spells CASSVAGQNTGELFF. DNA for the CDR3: TGTGCCAGCAGTGTAGCGGGACAGAACACCGGGGAGCTGTTTTTT.

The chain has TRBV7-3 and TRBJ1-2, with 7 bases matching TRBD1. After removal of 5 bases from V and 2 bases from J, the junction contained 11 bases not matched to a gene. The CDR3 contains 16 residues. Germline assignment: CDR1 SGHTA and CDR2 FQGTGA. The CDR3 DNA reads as TGTGCCAGCAGCCCCTCGGGGGACAGAGCGAACTATGGCTACACCTTC. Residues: CASSPSGDRANYGYTF.

The CDR3 sequence is CASSSGQAYSYNEQFF. CDR3 DNA sequence: TGTGCCAGCAGTTCCGGACAGGCCTACTCCTACAATGAGCAGTTCTTC. V gene TRBV28 combines with J gene TRBJ2-1; 7 bases align to TRBD1. This CDR3 comprises 16 residues. Germline CDR1 MDHEN, CDR2 SYDVKM. The V and J ends lost 4 bases and 0 bases, in that order; junction bases with no gene match: 6. The complete variable domain, with remaining parts taken from reference TRBV28 and TRBJ2-1, reads DVKVTQSSRYLVKRTGEKVFLECVQDMDHENMFWYRQDPGLGLRLIYFSYDVKMKEKGDIPEGYSVSREKKERFSLILESASTNQTSMYLCASSSGQAYSYNEQFFGPGTRLTVL.

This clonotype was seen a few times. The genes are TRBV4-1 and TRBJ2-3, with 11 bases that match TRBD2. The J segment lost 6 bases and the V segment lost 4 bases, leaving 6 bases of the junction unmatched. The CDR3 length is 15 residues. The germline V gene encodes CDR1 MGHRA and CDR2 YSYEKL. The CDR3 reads CASSRGTSGGDTQYF. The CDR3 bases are TGCGCCAGCAGCCGCGGGACTAGCGGTGGGGATACGCAGTATTTT.

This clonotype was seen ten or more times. The CDR3 bases are TGTGCCAGCAGCCAAGGGACTAGCGGGGGCCCGAACACCGGGGAGCTGTTTTTT. Translation gives CASSQGTSGGPNTGELFF. J is TRBJ2-2 and V is TRBV5-4; 14 bases are shared with TRBD2. V gave up 4 bases and J gave up 0 bases; unmatched junction bases: 5. The germline gives CDR1 SGHNT, CDR2 YYREEE (reference sequence). This CDR3 spans 18 amino acids.

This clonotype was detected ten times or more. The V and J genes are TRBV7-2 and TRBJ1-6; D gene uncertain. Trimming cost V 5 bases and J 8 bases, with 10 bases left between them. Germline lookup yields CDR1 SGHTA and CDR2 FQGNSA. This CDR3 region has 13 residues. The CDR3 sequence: CASSLDGDSPLHF. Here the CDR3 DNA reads TGTGCCAGCAGCCTCGACGGAGATTCACCCCTCCACTTT.

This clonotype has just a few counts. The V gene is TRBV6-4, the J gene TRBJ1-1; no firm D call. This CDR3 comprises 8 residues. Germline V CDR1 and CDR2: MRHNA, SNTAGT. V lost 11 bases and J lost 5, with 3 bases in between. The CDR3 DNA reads TGTGCCGGGACTGAAGCTTTCTTT. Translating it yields CAGTEAFF.

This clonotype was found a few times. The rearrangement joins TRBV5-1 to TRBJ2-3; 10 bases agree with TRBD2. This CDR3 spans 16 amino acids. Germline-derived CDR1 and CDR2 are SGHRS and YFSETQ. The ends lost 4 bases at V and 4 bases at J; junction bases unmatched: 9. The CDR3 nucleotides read TGCGCCAGCAGCCTCAGAGGGACTAGCGTTTCAGATACGCAGTATTTT. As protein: CASSLRGTSVSDTQYF.

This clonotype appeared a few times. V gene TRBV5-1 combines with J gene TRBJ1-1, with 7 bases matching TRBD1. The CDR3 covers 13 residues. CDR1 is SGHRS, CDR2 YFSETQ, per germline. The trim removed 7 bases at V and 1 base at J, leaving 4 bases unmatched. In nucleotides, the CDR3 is TGCGCCAGCCGCACAGGGGAGAACACTGAAGCTTTCTTT. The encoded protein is CASRTGENTEAFF. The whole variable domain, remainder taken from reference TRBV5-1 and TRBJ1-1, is KAGVTQTPRYLIKTRGQQVTLSCSPISGHRSVSWYQQTPGQGLQFLFEYFSETQRNKGNFPGRFSGRQFSNSRSEMNVSTLELGDSALYLCASRTGENTEAFFGQGTRLTVV.

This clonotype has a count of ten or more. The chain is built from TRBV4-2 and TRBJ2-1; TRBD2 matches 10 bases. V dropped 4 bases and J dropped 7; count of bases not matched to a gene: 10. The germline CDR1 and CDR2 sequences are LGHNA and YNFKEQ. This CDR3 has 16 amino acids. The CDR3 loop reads CASSPLSGGAWNEQFF. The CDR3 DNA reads TGTGCCAGCAGCCCGCTGAGCGGGGGGGCGTGGAATGAGCAGTTCTTC.

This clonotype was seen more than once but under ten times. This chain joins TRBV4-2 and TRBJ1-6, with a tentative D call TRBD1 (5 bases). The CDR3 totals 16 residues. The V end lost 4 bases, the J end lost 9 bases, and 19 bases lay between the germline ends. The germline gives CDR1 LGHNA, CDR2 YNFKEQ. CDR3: CASSRDRQSGGSPLHF. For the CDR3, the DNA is TGTGCCAGCAGCCGGGATCGACAGTCGGGCGGTTCACCCCTCCACTTT.

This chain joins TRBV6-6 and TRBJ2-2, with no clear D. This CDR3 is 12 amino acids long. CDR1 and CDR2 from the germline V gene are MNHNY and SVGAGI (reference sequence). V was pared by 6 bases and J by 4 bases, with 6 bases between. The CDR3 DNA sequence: TGTGCCAGCAGACCATCCACCGGGGAGCTGTTTTTT. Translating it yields CASRPSTGELFF.

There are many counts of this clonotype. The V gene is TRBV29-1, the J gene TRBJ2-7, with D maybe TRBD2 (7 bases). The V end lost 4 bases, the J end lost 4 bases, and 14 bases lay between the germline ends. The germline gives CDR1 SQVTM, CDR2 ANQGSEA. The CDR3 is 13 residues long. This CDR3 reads CSVVWAGAYEQYF. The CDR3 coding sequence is TGCAGCGTTGTTTGGGCGGGGGCGTACGAGCAGTACTTC.

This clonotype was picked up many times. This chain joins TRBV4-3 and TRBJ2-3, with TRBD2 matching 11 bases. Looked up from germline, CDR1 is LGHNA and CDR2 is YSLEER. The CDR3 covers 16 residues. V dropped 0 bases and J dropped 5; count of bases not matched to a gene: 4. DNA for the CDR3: TGCGCCAGCAGCCAAGAGGCTAGCGGGGGGATAGATACGCAGTATTTT. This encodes CASSQEASGGIDTQYF.

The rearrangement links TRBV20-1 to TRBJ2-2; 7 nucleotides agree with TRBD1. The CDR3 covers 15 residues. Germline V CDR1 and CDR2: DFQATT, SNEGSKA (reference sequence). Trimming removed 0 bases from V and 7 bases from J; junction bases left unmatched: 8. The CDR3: CSARDGRQGGGELFF. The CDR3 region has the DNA TGCAGTGCTAGAGATGGGAGACAGGGTGGCGGGGAGCTGTTTTTT.

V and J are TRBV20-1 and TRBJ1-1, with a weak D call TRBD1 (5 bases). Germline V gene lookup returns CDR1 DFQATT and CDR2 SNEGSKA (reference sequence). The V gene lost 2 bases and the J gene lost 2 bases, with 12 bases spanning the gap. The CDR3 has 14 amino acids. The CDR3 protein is CSARSGGGNTEAFF. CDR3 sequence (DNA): TGCAGTGCTAGATCCGGGGGTGGAAACACTGAAGCTTTCTTT.

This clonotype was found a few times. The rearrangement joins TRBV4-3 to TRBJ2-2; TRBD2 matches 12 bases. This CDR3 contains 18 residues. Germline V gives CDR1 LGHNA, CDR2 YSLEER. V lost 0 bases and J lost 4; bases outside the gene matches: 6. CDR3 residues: CASSQERPGLAGTGELFF. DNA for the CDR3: TGCGCCAGCAGCCAAGAACGTCCGGGACTAGCGGGCACCGGGGAGCTGTTTTTT.

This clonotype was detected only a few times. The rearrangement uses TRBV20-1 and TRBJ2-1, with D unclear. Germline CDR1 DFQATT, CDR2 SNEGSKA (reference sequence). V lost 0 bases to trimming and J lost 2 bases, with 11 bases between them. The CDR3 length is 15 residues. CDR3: CSARDRISPYNEQFF. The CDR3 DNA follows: TGCAGTGCTAGAGACAGGATAAGTCCCTACAATGAGCAGTTCTTC.